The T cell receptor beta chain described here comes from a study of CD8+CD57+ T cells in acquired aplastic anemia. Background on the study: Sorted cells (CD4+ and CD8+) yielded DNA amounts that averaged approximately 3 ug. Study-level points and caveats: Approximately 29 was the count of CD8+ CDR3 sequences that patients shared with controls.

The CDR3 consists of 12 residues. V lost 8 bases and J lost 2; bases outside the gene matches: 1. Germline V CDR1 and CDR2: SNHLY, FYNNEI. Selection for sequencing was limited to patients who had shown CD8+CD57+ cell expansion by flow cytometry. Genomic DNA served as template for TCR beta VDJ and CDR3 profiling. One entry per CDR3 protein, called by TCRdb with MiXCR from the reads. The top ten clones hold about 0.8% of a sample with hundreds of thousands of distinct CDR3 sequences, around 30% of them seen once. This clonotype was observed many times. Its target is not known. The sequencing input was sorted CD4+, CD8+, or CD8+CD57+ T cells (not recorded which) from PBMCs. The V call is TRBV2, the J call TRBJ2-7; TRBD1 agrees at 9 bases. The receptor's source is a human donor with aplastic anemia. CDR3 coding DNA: TGTGCCAGCTGGGACAGGGCCTACGAGCAGTACTTC. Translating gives CASWDRAYEQYF.